Listed below are T cell receptor beta chains from one sample, sequenced in a study of cytomegalovirus exposure and HLA in healthy donors. The table came from immunoSEQ multiplex PCR; TCRdb's copy has only in-frame clones and leaves some out. The sample records roughly 250,000 clones, around 80% being singletons. What was sequenced was PBMCs. The receptors were sampled from a girl aged 2-10 years in good health and CMV-seronegative. Each CDR3 is given with its conserved first and last residue. The D gene is left open where the match is weak. Clone size is stated in some rows and not others, as once, few, many or a class when expanded.

clone_size,v_call,d_call,j_call,cdr3_nt,cdr3_aa
few,TRBV25-1,TRBD2,TRBJ2-7,TGTGCCAGCAGTGAAGGCGGGGGCGAGCAGTACTTC,CASSEGGGEQYF
once,TRBV5-5,NA,TRBJ2-1,TGTGCCAGCAGCTTGCAAGCCAACCCCTACAATGAGCAGTTCTTC,CASSLQANPYNEQFF
NA,TRBV7-9,NA,TRBJ2-5,TGTGCCAGCAGCCCTCCTCAAGAGACCCAGTACTTC,CASSPPQETQYF
NA,TRBV9,NA,TRBJ2-3,TGTGCCAGCAGCTCGCGACAGGTTTTGTCGGATACGCAGTATTTT,CASSSRQVLSDTQYF
NA,TRBV19,TRBD2,TRBJ2-7,TGTGCCAGTAGTATTAGGCCACCCGGGACTAGCTCTGTCGAGCAGTACTTC,CASSIRPPGTSSVEQYF
NA,TRBV30,NA,TRBJ2-7,TGTGCCTGGAGTGGACCCGGGGCCTACGAGCAGTACTTC,CAWSGPGAYEQYF
NA,TRBV6-6,TRBD1,TRBJ1-3,TGTGCCAGCAGGACAGGGGCAATTGGAAACACCATATATTTT,CASRTGAIGNTIYF
few,TRBV28,TRBD2,TRBJ2-7,TGTGCCAGCAGTAGCGGGAGTTCCTACGAGCAGTACTTC,CASSSGSSYEQYF
NA,TRBV7-3,TRBD2,TRBJ2-1,TGTGCCAGCAGCTTTAGAGGGCTAGCGGGTGCATACAATGAGCAGTTCTTC,CASSFRGLAGAYNEQFF
NA,TRBV28,NA,TRBJ1-5,TGTGCCAGCAGTCCTCGATCCACTCCGCCCAATCAGCCCCAGCATTTT,CASSPRSTPPNQPQHF
NA,TRBV12-2,NA,TRBJ2-3,TGTGCAAGTCGCTCCCTGGACGAAGGGAGCGGGAAAAGCACAGATACGCAGTATTTT,CASRSLDEGSGKSTDTQYF
NA,TRBV5-1,NA,TRBJ1-2,TGCGCCAGCAGCTTGGATGACAGTTCCTCCTATGGCTACACCTTC,CASSLDDSSSYGYTF
NA,TRBV29-1,TRBD2,TRBJ2-3,TGCAGCGTCCACGGACTAGCAGCCGGAGGAGATACGCAGTATTTT,CSVHGLAAGGDTQYF
NA,TRBV5-1,TRBD2,TRBJ2-1,TGCGCCAGCAGCCTCGGGACTAGAGAGCAGTTCTTC,CASSLGTREQFF
few,TRBV6-4,TRBD1,TRBJ2-2,TGTGCCAGCAGTGTTACGACAGGGTCTGCCGGGGAGCTGTTTTTT,CASSVTTGSAGELFF
NA,TRBV9,NA,TRBJ2-7,TGTGCCGGCGGGTGCCGGTTGCAACTCTACGAGCAGTACTTC,CAGGCRLQLYEQYF
once,TRBV7-2,TRBD2,TRBJ2-1,TGTGCCAGCAGCCTATCTAGCGGGAGGGCCGGTAGCTCCTACAATGAGCAGTTCTTC,CASSLSSGRAGSSYNEQFF
NA,TRBV7-9,NA,TRBJ1-6,TGTGCCAGCGCTCAGGGCACAGAAAATTCACCCCTCCACTTT,CASAQGTENSPLHF
few,TRBV5-1,NA,TRBJ2-7,TGCGCCAGCAGCTTGGAAGCCGCCGTCGGGGGCGAGCAGTACTTC,CASSLEAAVGGEQYF
NA,TRBV4-1,TRBD1,TRBJ2-2,TGCGCCAGCAGCCAAGCCCCATTAGGGACAGACACCGGGGAGCTGTTTTTT,CASSQAPLGTDTGELFF
NA,TRBV29-1,NA,TRBJ2-2,TGCAGCGTTGACCCGGGTCGAAACACCGGGGAGCTGTTTTTT,CSVDPGRNTGELFF
NA,TRBV5-4,TRBD1,TRBJ1-2,TGTGCCAGCAGCTATAGCCCCCGGGACAGTCATAACTATGGCTACACCTTC,CASSYSPRDSHNYGYTF
NA,TRBV29-1,TRBD2,TRBJ2-1,TGCAGCGTTGCCCGGGGGGGAACCAACAATGAGCAGTTCTTC,CSVARGGTNNEQFF
few,TRBV5-4,TRBD1,TRBJ1-6,TGTGCCAGCAGCTTCGGTCGCCCGGGACAGTTAAATTCACCCCTCCACTTT,CASSFGRPGQLNSPLHF
NA,TRBV6-5,TRBD2,TRBJ2-1,TGTGCCAGCAGTTACTCGGGCGGGAGCTCCTACAATGAGCAGTTCTTC,CASSYSGGSSYNEQFF
NA,TRBV27,TRBD1,TRBJ2-6,TGTGCCAGCAGAAGAGGACAGGGCGGCTCTGGGGCCAACGTCCTGACTTTC,CASRRGQGGSGANVLTF
NA,TRBV29-1,NA,TRBJ2-3,TGCAGCGTCCGGGCAGGGGCTAGCACAGATACGCAGTATTTT,CSVRAGASTDTQYF
NA,TRBV7-9,NA,TRBJ2-7,TGTGCCAGCAGCTTTAACTATCAGCTCGGGCAGTACTTC,CASSFNYQLGQYF
NA,TRBV5-1,NA,TRBJ1-2,TGCGCCAGCAGCTTGGTACCCTTCAAGCCAACCCACTATGGCTACACCTTC,CASSLVPFKPTHYGYTF
NA,TRBV19,TRBD1,TRBJ1-4,TGTGCCAGTAGCTCGACCGGGACAGGGAAAATACATGCAACTAATGAAAAACTGTTTTTT,CASSSTGTGKIHATNEKLFF
NA,TRBV4-1,NA,TRBJ2-1,TGCGCCAGCAGCCAAGGGTTTTCTTGGACATCAAGAGGCTACAATGAGCAGTTCTTC,CASSQGFSWTSRGYNEQFF
few,TRBV9,NA,TRBJ1-2,TGTGCCAGCAGCGTAGACGGCAGGGTTTATGGCTACACCTTC,CASSVDGRVYGYTF
NA,TRBV19,TRBD1,TRBJ2-7,TGTGCCAGTAGTCACCCATCTCAACAGGGGCTGTACGAGCAGTACTTC,CASSHPSQQGLYEQYF
NA,TRBV7-6,NA,TRBJ2-2,TGTGCCAGCAGCTCCCATGGAGGCACCGGGGAGCTGTTTTTT,CASSSHGGTGELFF
NA,TRBV19,NA,TRBJ2-7,TGTGCCAGTAGGGAGGCGGGGAGCTCCTACGAGCAGTACTTC,CASREAGSSYEQYF
NA,TRBV5-4,NA,TRBJ1-1,TGTGCCAGCAGCCCGGGGGGGACTGAAGCTTTCTTT,CASSPGGTEAFF
NA,TRBV30,NA,TRBJ1-6,TGTGCCTGGAGTCGGACTTGGGGATCACCCCTCCACTTT,CAWSRTWGSPLHF
once,TRBV28,TRBD2,TRBJ2-7,TGTGCCAGCAGTTTTGGGGCCACTAGCGGGGTTTCGTATGAGCAGTACTTC,CASSFGATSGVSYEQYF
NA,TRBV7-3,NA,TRBJ2-2,TGTGCCAGCAGCTTACGGGGTAGCGTCGGGGAGCTGTTTTTT,CASSLRGSVGELFF
few,TRBV28,TRBD1,TRBJ2-3,TGTGCCAGCACCCTACAGGGGGGAATCGCAGATACGCAGTATTTT,CASTLQGGIADTQYF
NA,TRBV5-1,NA,TRBJ1-6,TGCGCCAGCAGCTTGGGGGCGGGGAGTTATCCCCTCCACTTT,CASSLGAGSYPLHF
NA,TRBV7-9,TRBD2,TRBJ2-1,TGTGCCAGCAGCTTCATGGTAGCGGGAGCGGATGAGCAGTTCTTC,CASSFMVAGADEQFF
few,TRBV5-1,TRBD1,TRBJ2-7,TGCGCCAGCAGCGGACAGGGACTGCAGGCTGGATACGAGCAGTACTTC,CASSGQGLQAGYEQYF
NA,TRBV7-3,NA,TRBJ2-6,TGTGCCAGCAGCCGGGTCGGTTGGGCCAACGTCCTGACTTTC,CASSRVGWANVLTF
few,TRBV7-9,NA,TRBJ2-7,TGTGCCAGCAGCTTAGTATGGGGGACACAAACCTACGAGCAGTACTTC,CASSLVWGTQTYEQYF
NA,TRBV6-5,NA,TRBJ1-2,TGTGCCAGCTTTGGCCTCCGGGAGGGCAGGCCCTACACCTTC,CASFGLREGRPYTF